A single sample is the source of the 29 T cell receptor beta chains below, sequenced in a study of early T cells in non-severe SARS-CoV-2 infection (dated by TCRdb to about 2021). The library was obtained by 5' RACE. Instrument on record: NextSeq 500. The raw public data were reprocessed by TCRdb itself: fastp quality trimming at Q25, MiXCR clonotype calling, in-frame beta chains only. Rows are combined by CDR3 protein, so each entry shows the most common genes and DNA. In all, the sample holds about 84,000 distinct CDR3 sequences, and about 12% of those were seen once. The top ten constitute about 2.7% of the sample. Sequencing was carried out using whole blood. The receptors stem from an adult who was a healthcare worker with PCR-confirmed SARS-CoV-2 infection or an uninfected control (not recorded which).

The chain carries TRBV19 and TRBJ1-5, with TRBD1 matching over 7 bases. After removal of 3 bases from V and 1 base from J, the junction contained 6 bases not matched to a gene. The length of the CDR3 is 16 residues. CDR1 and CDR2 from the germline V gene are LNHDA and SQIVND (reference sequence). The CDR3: CASSIQTGRSNQPQHF. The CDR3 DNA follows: TGTGCCAGTAGTATCCAGACAGGGCGCAGCAATCAGCCCCAGCATTTT. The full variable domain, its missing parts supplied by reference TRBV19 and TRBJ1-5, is DGGITQSPKYLFRKEGQNVTLSCEQNLNHDAMYWYRQDPGQGLRLIYYSQIVNDFQKGDIAEGYSVSREKKESFPLTVTSAQKNPTAFYLCASSIQTGRSNQPQHFGDGTRLSIL.

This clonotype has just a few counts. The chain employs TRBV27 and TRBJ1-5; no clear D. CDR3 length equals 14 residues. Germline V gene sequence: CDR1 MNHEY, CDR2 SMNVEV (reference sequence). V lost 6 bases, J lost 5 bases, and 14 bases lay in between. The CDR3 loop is CASRPLTGHQPQHF. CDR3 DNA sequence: TGTGCCAGCAGGCCTTTAACCGGGCATCAGCCCCAGCATTTT.

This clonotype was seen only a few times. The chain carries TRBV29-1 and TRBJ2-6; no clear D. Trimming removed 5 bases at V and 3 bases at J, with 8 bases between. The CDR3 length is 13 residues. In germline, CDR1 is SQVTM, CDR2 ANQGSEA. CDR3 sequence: CSVKGGGANVLTF. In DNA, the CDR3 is TGCAGCGTTAAGGGTGGTGGGGCCAACGTCCTGACTTTC.

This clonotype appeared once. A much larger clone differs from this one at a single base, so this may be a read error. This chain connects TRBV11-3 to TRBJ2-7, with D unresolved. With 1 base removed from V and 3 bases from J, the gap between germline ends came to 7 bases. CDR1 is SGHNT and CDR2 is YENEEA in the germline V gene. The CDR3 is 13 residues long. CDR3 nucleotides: TGTGCCAGCAGCTTAGTAGGTTACTACGAGCAGTACTTC. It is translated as CASSLVGYYEQYF.

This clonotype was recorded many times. CDR3 in DNA: TGTGCCAGCAGCCAAGATTTTGCCGGGGTTCTCGGCTACACCTTC. Protein: CASSQDFAGVLGYTF. The rearrangement links TRBV3-1 to TRBJ1-2; no definite D call. V lost 0 bases and J 8 bases, leaving 16 bases between the germline ends. Per germline, CDR1 LGHDT and CDR2 YNNKEL (reference sequence). This CDR3 is built from 15 residues.

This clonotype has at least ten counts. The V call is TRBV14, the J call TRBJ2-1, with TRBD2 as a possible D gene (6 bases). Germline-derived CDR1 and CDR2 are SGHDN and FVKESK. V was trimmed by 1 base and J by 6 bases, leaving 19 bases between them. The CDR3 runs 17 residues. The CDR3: CASSQGIAGLKTNEQFF. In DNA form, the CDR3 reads TGTGCCAGCAGCCAAGGCATCGCGGGGCTAAAGACCAATGAGCAGTTCTTC.

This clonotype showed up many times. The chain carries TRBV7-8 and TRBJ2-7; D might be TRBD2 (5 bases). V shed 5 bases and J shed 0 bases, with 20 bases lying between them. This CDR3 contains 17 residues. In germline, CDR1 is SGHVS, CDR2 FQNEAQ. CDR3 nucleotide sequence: TGTGCCAGCAGCCCCTGGATCTGGAGGTCAGACTCCTACGAGCAGTACTTC. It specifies CASSPWIWRSDSYEQYF.

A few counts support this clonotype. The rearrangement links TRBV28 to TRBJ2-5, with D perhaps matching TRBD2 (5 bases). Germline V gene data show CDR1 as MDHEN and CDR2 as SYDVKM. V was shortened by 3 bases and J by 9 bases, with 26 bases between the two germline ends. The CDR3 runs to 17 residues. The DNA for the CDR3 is TGTGCCAGCAGTTTTGAGCAGCCGAAGGCCTTAGTGGAGGCCCAGTACTTC. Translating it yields CASSFEQPKALVEAQYF.

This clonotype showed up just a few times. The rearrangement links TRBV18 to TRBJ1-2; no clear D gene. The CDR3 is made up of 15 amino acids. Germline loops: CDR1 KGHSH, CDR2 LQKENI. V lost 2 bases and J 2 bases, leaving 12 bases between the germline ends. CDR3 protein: CASSPGYRANYGYTF. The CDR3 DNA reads TGTGCCAGCTCACCAGGGTATAGAGCGAACTATGGCTACACCTTC.

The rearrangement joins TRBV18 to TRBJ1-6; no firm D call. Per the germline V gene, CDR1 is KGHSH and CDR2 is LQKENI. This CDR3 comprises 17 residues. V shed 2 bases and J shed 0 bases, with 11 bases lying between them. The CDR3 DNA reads TGTGCCAGCTCACCATCGGTGCCCAGCTCCTATAATTCACCCCTCCACTTT. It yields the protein CASSPSVPSSYNSPLHF.

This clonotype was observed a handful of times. CDR3 DNA: TGTGCCAGCTCACCAGGGACAGGGGGCTCTGATGAGCAGTTCTTC. Translating it yields CASSPGTGGSDEQFF. This chain joins TRBV18 and TRBJ2-1; the match to TRBD1 covers 12 bases. V was pared by 2 bases and J by 8 bases, with 4 bases of the junction left unmatched. Germline CDR1 and CDR2: KGHSH and LQKENI. The CDR3 totals 15 residues.

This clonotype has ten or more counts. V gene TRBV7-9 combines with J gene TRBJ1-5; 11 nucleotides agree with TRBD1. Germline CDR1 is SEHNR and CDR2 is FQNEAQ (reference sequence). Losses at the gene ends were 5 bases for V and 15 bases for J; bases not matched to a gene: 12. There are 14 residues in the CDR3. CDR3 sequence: CASSPSGQGVMWHF. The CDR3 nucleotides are TGTGCCAGCAGCCCATCGGGACAGGGGGTTATGTGGCATTTT.

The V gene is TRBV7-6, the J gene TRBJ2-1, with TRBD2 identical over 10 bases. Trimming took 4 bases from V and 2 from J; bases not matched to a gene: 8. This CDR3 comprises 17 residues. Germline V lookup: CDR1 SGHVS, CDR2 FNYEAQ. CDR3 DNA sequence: TGTGCCAGCAGCTCCACCCCCGGGACTAGCGCCTACAATGAGCAGTTCTTC. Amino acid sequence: CASSSTPGTSAYNEQFF.

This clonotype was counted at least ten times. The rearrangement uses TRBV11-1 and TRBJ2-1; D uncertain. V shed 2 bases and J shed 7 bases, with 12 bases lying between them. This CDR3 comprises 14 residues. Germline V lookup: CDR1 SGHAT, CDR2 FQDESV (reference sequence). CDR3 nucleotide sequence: TGTGCCAGCAGCTTACTGATCGGGTATAATGAGCAGTTCTTC. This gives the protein CASSLLIGYNEQFF.

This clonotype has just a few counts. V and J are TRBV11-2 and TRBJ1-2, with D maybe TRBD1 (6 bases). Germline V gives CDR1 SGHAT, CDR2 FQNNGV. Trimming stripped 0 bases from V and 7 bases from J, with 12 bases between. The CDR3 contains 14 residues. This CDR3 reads CASSLEGGLGGYTF. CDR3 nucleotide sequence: TGTGCCAGCAGCTTAGAAGGGGGGCTGGGTGGCTACACCTTC. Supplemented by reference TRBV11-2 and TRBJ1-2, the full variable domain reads EAGVAQSPRYKIIEKRQSVAFWCNPISGHATLYWYQQILGQGPKLLIQFQNNGVVDDSQLPKDRFSAERLKGVDSTLKIQPAKLEDSAVYLCASSLEGGLGGYTFGSGTRLTVV.

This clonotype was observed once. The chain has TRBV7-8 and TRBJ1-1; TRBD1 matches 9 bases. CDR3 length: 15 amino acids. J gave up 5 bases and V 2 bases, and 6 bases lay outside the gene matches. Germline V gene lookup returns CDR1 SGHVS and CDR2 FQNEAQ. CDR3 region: CASSLPTGGWTEAFF. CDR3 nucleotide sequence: TGTGCCAGCAGCTTACCTACAGGGGGCTGGACTGAAGCTTTCTTT.

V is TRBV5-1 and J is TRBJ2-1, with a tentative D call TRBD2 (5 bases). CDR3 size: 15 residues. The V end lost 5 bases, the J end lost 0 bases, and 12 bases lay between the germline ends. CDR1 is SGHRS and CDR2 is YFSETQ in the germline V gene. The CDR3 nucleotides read TGCGCCAGCAGTATAAGCGGCGACTCCTACAATGAGCAGTTCTTC. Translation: CASSISGDSYNEQFF.

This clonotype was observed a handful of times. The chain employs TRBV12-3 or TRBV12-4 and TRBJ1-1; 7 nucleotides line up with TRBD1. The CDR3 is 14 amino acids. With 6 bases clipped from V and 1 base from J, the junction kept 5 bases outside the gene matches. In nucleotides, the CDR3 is TGTGCCAGCAGCTGGGGGACAGAGAACACTGAAGCTTTCTTT. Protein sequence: CASSWGTENTEAFF.

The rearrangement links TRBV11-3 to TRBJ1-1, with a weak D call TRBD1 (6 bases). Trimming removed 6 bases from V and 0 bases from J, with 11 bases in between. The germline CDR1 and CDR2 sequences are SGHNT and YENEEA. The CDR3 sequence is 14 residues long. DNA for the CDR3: TGTGCCAGCAGTAAAGACAGGCTGAACACTGAAGCTTTCTTT. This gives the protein CASSKDRLNTEAFF.

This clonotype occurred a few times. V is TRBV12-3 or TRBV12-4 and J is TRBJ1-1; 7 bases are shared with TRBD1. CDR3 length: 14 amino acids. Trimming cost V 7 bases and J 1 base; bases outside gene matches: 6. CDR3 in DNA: TGTGCCAGCATCCCGGGACAGTCGAACACTGAAGCTTTCTTT. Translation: CASIPGQSNTEAFF.

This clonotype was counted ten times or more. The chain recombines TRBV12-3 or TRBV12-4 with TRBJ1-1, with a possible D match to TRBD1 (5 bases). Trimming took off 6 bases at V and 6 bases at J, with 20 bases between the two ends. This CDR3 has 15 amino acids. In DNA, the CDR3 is TGTGCCAGCAGCTATGGGACGCCAGGCTTGGCTGAAGCTTTCTTT. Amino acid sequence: CASSYGTPGLAEAFF.

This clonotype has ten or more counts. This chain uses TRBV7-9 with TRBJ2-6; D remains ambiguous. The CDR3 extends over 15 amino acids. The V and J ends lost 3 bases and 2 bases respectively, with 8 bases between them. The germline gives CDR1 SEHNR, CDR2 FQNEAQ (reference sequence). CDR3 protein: CASSFVFAGANVLTF. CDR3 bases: TGTGCCAGCAGCTTCGTCTTCGCTGGGGCCAACGTCCTGACTTTC.

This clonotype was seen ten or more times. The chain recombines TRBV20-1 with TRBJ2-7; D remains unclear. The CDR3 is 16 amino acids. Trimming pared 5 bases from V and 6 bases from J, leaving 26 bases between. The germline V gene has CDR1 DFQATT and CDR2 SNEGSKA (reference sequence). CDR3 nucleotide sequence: TGCAGTGCTTCCCTCGCCCCCTTGAAGGGAACGGGCGAGCAGTACTTC. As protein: CSASLAPLKGTGEQYF.

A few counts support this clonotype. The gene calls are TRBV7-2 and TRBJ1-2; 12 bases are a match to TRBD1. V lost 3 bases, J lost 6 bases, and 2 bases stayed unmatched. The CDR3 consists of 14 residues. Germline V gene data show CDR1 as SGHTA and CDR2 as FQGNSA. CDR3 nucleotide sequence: TGTGCCAGCAGCTTGGGACAGGGGGCAGATGGCTACACCTTC. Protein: CASSLGQGADGYTF.

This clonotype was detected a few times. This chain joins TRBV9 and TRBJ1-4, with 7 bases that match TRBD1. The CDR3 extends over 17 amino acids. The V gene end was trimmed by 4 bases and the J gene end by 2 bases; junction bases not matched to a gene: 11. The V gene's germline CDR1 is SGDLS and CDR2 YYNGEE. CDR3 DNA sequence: TGTGCCAGCAGCCCACAGGGGACGATTCTTACTAATGAAAAACTGTTTTTT. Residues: CASSPQGTILTNEKLFF.

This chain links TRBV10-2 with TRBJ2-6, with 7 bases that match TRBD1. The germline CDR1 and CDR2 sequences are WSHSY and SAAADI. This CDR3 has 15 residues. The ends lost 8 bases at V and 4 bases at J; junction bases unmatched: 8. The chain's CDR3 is CASGGTGAGANVLTF. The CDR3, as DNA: TGCGCCAGCGGGGGCACAGGGGCCGGGGCCAACGTCCTGACTTTC.

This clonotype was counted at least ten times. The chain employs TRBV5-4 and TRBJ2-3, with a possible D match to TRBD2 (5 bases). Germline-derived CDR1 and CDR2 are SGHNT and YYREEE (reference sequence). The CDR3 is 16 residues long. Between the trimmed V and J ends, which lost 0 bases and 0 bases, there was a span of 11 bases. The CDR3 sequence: CASSLGLQVSTDTQYF. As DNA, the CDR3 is TGTGCCAGCAGCTTGGGACTACAAGTTAGCACAGATACGCAGTATTTT. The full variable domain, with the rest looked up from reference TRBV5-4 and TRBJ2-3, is ETGVTQSPTHLIKTRGQQVTLRCSSQSGHNTVSWYQQALGQGPQFIFQYYREEENGRGNFPPRFSGLQFPNYSSELNVNALELDDSALYLCASSLGLQVSTDTQYFGPGTRLTVL.

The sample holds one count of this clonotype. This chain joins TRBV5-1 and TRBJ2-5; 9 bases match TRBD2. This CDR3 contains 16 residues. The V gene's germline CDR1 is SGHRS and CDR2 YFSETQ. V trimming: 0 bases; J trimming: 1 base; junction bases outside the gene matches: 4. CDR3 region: CASSLAPSGAQETQYF. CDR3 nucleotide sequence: TGCGCCAGCAGCTTGGCGCCTAGCGGGGCCCAAGAGACCCAGTACTTC.

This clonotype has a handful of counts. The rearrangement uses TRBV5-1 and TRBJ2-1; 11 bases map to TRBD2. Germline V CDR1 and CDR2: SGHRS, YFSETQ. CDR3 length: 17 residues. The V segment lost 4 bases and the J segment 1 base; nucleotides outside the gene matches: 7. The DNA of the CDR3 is TGCGCCAGCAGCCCTCCGGGACTAGCGGTATCCTACAATGAGCAGTTCTTC. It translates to CASSPPGLAVSYNEQFF.